This TCR beta chain was recovered during a study of cytomegalovirus exposure and HLA in healthy donors. Study-wide results and caveats: Sequencing had likely introduced a cluster of highly shared sequence variants as an artifact.

In the case of this clone: No antigen is known for it.

The PCR made use of 60 Vbeta and 13 Jbeta primers. Using immunoSEQ multiplex PCR, the repertoire was profiled, and TCRdb retains in-frame clones only, with some absent. Here the sample spans 100,000 to 150,000 clones, roughly 80% being singletons. This receptor was identified in a woman aged 45-60 years in good health and CMV-seronegative. The sequenced sample was PBMCs.

The CDR3, as DNA: TGTGCCAGCAGCTTGGAGGGACAGGGGCTTCCCCCCGGCTACACCTTC. Translation: CASSLEGQGLPPGYTF. The chain is built from TRBV5-6 and TRBJ1-2, with 10 bases matching TRBD1. This CDR3 is 16 amino acids long. V shed 0 bases and J 8 bases; nucleotides not matched to a gene: 10. Germline values: CDR1 SGHDT, CDR2 YYEEEE.